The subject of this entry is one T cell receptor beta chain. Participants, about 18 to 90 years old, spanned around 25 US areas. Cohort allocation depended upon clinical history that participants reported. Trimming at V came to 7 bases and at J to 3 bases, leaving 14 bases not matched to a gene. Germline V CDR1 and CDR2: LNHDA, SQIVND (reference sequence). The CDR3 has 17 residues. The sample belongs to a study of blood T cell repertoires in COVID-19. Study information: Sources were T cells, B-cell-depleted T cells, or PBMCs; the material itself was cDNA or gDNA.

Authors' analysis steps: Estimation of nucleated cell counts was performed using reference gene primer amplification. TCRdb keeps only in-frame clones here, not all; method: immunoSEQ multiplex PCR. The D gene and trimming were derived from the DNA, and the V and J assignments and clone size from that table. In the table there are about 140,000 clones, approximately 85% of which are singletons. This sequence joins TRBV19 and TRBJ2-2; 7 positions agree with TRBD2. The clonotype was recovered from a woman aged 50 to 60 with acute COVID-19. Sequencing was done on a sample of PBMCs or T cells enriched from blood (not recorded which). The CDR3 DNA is TGTGCCAGTACCCCCTGGCGGGAGAGACTGGACACCGGGGAGCTGTTTTTT. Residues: CASTPWRERLDTGELFF.